The 5 T cell receptor beta chains below come from one sample, sequenced in a study of early T cells in non-severe SARS-CoV-2 infection (dated by TCRdb to 2020 to 2022). The library was built by means of 5' RACE. The run used a NextSeq 500. TCRdb redid the processing of the public reads, applying fastp at Q25 and MiXCR, and retained in-frame beta chains. Identical CDR3 protein sequences are pooled into one entry, listed with their most common genes and DNA. The sample includes 60,000 to 75,000 distinct CDR3 sequences, with 10% to 12% observed a single time. The top ten clonotypes cover roughly 5.8% of the sample. Material: whole blood, obtained at baseline. Receptors originate from an adult who was a healthcare worker with PCR-confirmed SARS-CoV-2 infection or an uninfected control (not recorded which).

This clonotype came up many times. This rearrangement joins TRBV2 to TRBJ2-3; D might be TRBD1 (5 bases). Germline V gene sequence: CDR1 SNHLY, CDR2 FYNNEI. The CDR3 loop spans 13 amino acids. V dropped 6 bases and J dropped 4 bases, with 11 bases sitting between them. The CDR3, as DNA: TGTGCCAGCAGCCCTAGGGGCCCAGATACGCAGTATTTT. Translation gives CASSPRGPDTQYF.

The chain is built from TRBV20-1 and TRBJ2-1; 11 bases align to TRBD2. The CDR3 loop spans 14 amino acids. Germline V lookup: CDR1 DFQATT, CDR2 SNEGSKA (reference sequence). After removal of 5 bases from V and 12 bases from J, the junction contained 12 bases not matched to a gene. In DNA form, the CDR3 reads TGCAGTGCTCCCCGTGCTAGCGGGGGGCCCGGGCAGTTCTTC. Translated, it gives CSAPRASGGPGQFF.

This clonotype was seen more than once but under ten times. The chain employs TRBV18 and TRBJ2-2, with 7 bases fitting TRBD1. Germline V lookup: CDR1 KGHSH, CDR2 LQKENI. The J segment lost 3 bases and the V segment lost 4 bases, leaving 2 bases of the junction unmatched. This CDR3 has 14 amino acids. This CDR3 reads CASSLTGDTGELFF. The CDR3 nucleotides read TGTGCCAGCTCACTTACAGGGGACACCGGGGAGCTGTTTTTT.

This clonotype was seen a few times. The gene calls are TRBV7-9 and TRBJ2-5; 10 nucleotides match TRBD2. The CDR3 contains 17 residues. Trimming removed 5 bases from V and 4 bases from J; junction bases left unmatched: 13. The germline V gene encodes CDR1 SEHNR and CDR2 FQNEAQ (reference sequence). The CDR3 nucleotides are TGTGCCAGCAGCCCCCTGGGCGTAGCGGGGGGTTTAGAGACCCAGTACTTC. It is translated as CASSPLGVAGGLETQYF.

This chain links TRBV6-6 with TRBJ2-3, with 11 bases lining up with TRBD2. This CDR3 is 15 amino acids long. V was clipped by 6 bases and J by 5 bases; unmatched bases: 7. Germline CDR1 reads MNHNY; CDR2 reads SVGAGI (reference sequence). The CDR3 DNA sequence: TGTGCCAGCAGGCAACTAGCGGGAGTCAAAGATACGCAGTATTTT. Its translation is CASRQLAGVKDTQYF.